This T cell receptor beta chain appears in the sequencing data of a study of metastatic and nonmetastatic thyroid tumors. Thyroid surgery was preceded by no treatment in any patient. This CDR3 has 15 amino acids. Trimming left V 5 bases short and J 2 bases short, with 15 bases between. Looked up from germline, CDR1 is LNHDA and CDR2 is SQIVND (reference sequence). This clone was observed many times. Using MiXCR, TCRdb reanalyzed the PCR reads. The table records 20,000 to 25,000 clones, roughly 22% of them present only once. The sample taken for sequencing was tumor tissue. The gene calls are TRBV19 and TRBJ1-1; weak D call: TRBD1 (6 bases). The clonotype was recovered from a female donor with papillary thyroid cancer or a benign thyroid nodule (not recorded which). Some clones in this sample may be carry-over from other donors' samples. The CDR3 DNA reads as TGTGCCAGTAGTTCGCAGGGAGGGGGAAACACTGAAGCTTTCTTT. This sequence encodes CASSSQGGGNTEAFF.